This T cell receptor beta chain was identified during a study of radiotherapy plus CTLA-4 blockade in lung cancer. This clone was picked up a small number of times. Sequenced by immunoSEQ multiplex PCR; TCRdb stores in-frame clones only, minus some. The sample carries 1,500 to 2,000 clones, about nine tenths recorded once. This CDR3 region has 14 residues. Looked up from germline, CDR1 is LNHDA and CDR2 is SQIVND (reference sequence). V was cut by 6 bases and J by 0 bases, with 12 bases left in between. The TCR sequence derives from a human donor with non-small cell lung cancer who had a complete response to radiotherapy plus ipilimumab. This chain links TRBV19 with TRBJ2-7; D could derive from TRBD1 or TRBD2 (5 bases each). The sequenced sample was tumor tissue, obtained from a patient treated with radiotherapy plus ipilimumab. The CDR3 DNA follows: TGTGCCAGTAGCCCCCGGGACGGCTCCTACGAGCAGTACTTC. Protein product: CASSPRDGSYEQYF. Based on the CDR3 plus reference TRBV19 and TRBJ2-7, the full variable domain is DGGITQSPKYLFRKEGQNVTLSCEQNLNHDAMYWYRQDPGQGLRLIYYSQIVNDFQKGDIAEGYSVSREKKESFPLTVTSAQKNPTAFYLCASSPRDGSYEQYFGPGTRLTVT.